These 17 T cell receptor beta chains were all obtained from the same sample, sequenced in a study of T cells in women clearing cervical HPV infection (dated 2018 in TCRdb). Receptors were amplified or captured by the immunoSEQ multiplex PCR assay. TCRdb holds this immuneACCESS table with in-frame rearrangements only. Some clones are missing; in checked studies, unresolved V genes explain under half, and the rest has no known cause. The sample's table lists a count of about 46,000 clones. Of the sample, 35% is held by the ten largest clones. Sample: blood buffy coat. The source is a woman aged 18 to 75 with a cervical HPV16 infection that either progressed to CIN3+ or cleared (not recorded which).

Worth noting for this clone: From the germline J gene comes the end of the CDR3, since the read stops 3 residues before it. The rearrangement uses TRBV5-4 and TRBJ1-2; D not certain. Germline CDR1 SGHNT, CDR2 YYREEE (reference sequence). The CDR3 contains 11 residues. The CDR3 loop is CASSLEGGYTF. The sequenced CDR3 bases are TGTGCCAGCAGTCTGGAGGGCGGC.

On this clone: The read terminates 3 residues before the CDR3 end, so the remaining end is supplied by the germline J gene. This chain uses TRBV7-9 with TRBJ2-7, with D perhaps matching TRBD1 (5 bases). This CDR3 comprises 15 residues. Trimming pared 2 bases from V and 0 bases from J, leaving 11 bases between. CDR1 SEHNR and CDR2 FQNEAQ come from the germline V gene (reference sequence). CDR3 DNA (partial): TGTGCCAGCAGCTTAAGGGCAGGGCCCTCCTACGAG. It encodes CASSLRAGPSYE. The entire CDR3 is CASSLRAGPSYEQYF. The full variable domain, its missing parts supplied by reference TRBV7-9 and TRBJ2-7, is DTGVSQNPRHKITKRGQNVTFRCDPISEHNRLYWYRQTLGQGPEFLTYFQNEAQLEKSRLLSDRFSAERPKGSFSTLEIQRTEQGDSAMYLCASSLRAGPSYEQYFGPGTRLTVT.

To note about this clone: The sequence runs out 3 residues before the end of the CDR3; the remainder is reconstructed from the germline J gene. V gene TRBV18 combines with J gene TRBJ1-2; no clear D. The CDR3 extends over 15 amino acids. The germline V and J ends were trimmed by 3 bases and 4 bases, with 15 bases remaining between them. Germline lookup yields CDR1 KGHSH and CDR2 LQKENI. The CDR3 sequence is CASSPRPGTGYGYTF. The CDR3 DNA, read in part, is TGTGCCAGCTCACCGCGGCCCGGCACGGGCTATGGC.

Comment on this clone: The read halts 3 residues ahead of the CDR3 end, with the missing end drawn from the germline J gene. This sequence joins TRBV18 and TRBJ2-5; 7 bases line up with TRBD2. Germline V gene sequence: CDR1 KGHSH, CDR2 LQKENI. The V segment lost 5 bases and the J segment 4 bases; nucleotides outside the gene matches: 4. CDR3 length: 13 amino acids. This CDR3 is CASSGGVPETQYF. The part of the CDR3 DNA that was read is TGTGCCAGCTCAGGGGGGGTCCCAGAGACC.

With regard to this clone: The read halts 3 residues ahead of the CDR3 end, with the missing end drawn from the germline J gene. The chain combines TRBV20-1 with TRBJ2-5; a weak D match, TRBD1 (6 bases). The CDR3 contains 15 residues. Trimming removed 0 bases from V and 2 bases from J, with 13 bases in between. Germline V CDR1 and CDR2: DFQATT, SNEGSKA (reference sequence). The covered CDR3 bases are TGCAGTGCTAGAGATGGGGGCCCCAGACAAGAGACC. Amino acid sequence: CSARDGGPRQET. The whole CDR3 protein is CSARDGGPRQETQYF.

A word on this clone: Sequencing ends 3 residues short of the CDR3 end; the germline J gene provides the rest. The chain combines TRBV7-8 with TRBJ2-4; possible D gene TRBD1, 5 bases. Germline V gene lookup returns CDR1 SGHVS and CDR2 FQNEAQ. V lost 0 bases and J lost 6, with 12 bases in between. The CDR3 runs 15 residues. The covered CDR3 bases are TGTGCCAGCAGCTTAGCCCCAGGGTCGGGAAACATT. Translating gives CASSLAPGSGNI. The complete CDR3 reads CASSLAPGSGNIQYF.

Worth noting for this clone: The CDR3 is cut off 3 residues early in the read; its end comes from the germline J gene. The chain carries TRBV5-1 and TRBJ2-3; no definite D call. The length of the CDR3 is 13 residues. Between the trimmed V and J ends, which lost 2 bases and 4 bases, there was a span of 8 bases. Germline assignment: CDR1 SGHRS and CDR2 YFSETQ. The covered CDR3 bases are TGCGCCAGCAGCTTTCAAGGTGCAGATACG. The encoded protein is CASSFQGADT. The CDR3 in its entirety is CASSFQGADTQYF.

For this clone: The read falls 3 residues short of the CDR3 end, and the missing part is taken from the germline J gene. V and J are TRBV19 and TRBJ1-2; maybe TRBD1 (6 bases). The CDR3 is 13 residues long. Trimming removed 6 bases at V and 4 bases at J, with 12 bases between. Germline assignment: CDR1 LNHDA and CDR2 SQIVND (reference sequence). CDR3 DNA (partial): TGTGCCAGTAGAACGGGGGGCGTCTATGGC. This codes for CASRTGGVYG. The whole CDR3 is CASRTGGVYGYTF.

Points on this clone: The read is 3 residues too short to cover the CDR3 end, so that end is filled in from the germline J gene. This chain links TRBV19 with TRBJ2-5; D gene ambiguous. CDR1 LNHDA and CDR2 SQIVND come from the germline V gene (reference sequence). Trimming cost V 5 bases and J 1 base, with 5 bases left between them. There are 12 residues in the CDR3. The CDR3 spells CASSPSQETQYF. CDR3 bases read: TGTGCCAGTAGTCCCTCCCAAGAGACC. Combining the CDR3 with reference TRBV19 and TRBJ2-5 gives the whole variable domain DGGITQSPKYLFRKEGQNVTLSCEQNLNHDAMYWYRQDPGQGLRLIYYSQIVNDFQKGDIAEGYSVSREKKESFPLTVTSAQKNPTAFYLCASSPSQETQYFGPGTRLLVL.

A word on this clone: The read ends 3 residues before the CDR3 terminus; that terminus is restored from the germline J gene. V is TRBV6-1 and J is TRBJ1-2; D unresolved. Germline CDR1 reads MNHNS; CDR2 reads SASEGT. Trimming left V 2 bases short and J 3 bases short, with 7 bases between. The CDR3 sequence is 13 residues long. The CDR3 is CASSEMAYYGYTF. CDR3 DNA, as far as it was read: TGTGCCAGCAGTGAAATGGCTTACTATGGC.

CDR3 amino acids: CASSSGGEEAFF. Incomplete CDR3 DNA: TGTGCCAGCAGTTCTGGGGGGGAAGAA. The chain links TRBV6-2 or TRBV6-3 to TRBJ1-1; possibly TRBD1 for D (5 bases). The read falls 3 residues short of the CDR3 end, and the missing part is taken from the germline J gene. This CDR3 has 12 amino acids. Germline V CDR1 and CDR2: MNHEY, SVGEGT.

Comments on this clone: The CDR3 end is not reached by the read, which stops 3 residues before it; the germline J gene fills it in. The chain links TRBV20-1 to TRBJ2-3; 9 bases are a match to TRBD1. Germline V CDR1 and CDR2: DFQATT, SNEGSKA (reference sequence). CDR3 length equals 16 residues. V dropped 1 base and J dropped 1; count of bases not matched to a gene: 6. The CDR3 loop is CSARVVRTGGTDTQYF. Incomplete CDR3 DNA: TGCAGTGCTAGAGTGGTCCGGACAGGGGGCACAGATACG.

On this clone itself: The read comes to an end 3 residues before the CDR3 does, leaving the germline J gene to fill in the end. This rearrangement joins TRBV29-1 to TRBJ1-2; no reliable D call. Germline V CDR1 and CDR2: SQVTM, ANQGSEA. Trimming took 3 bases from V and 0 from J, leaving 8 bases between them. This CDR3 is built from 13 residues. The part of the CDR3 DNA that was read is TGCAGCGTTGAGGCATCGCCTAACTATGGC. The encoded protein is CSVEASPNYG. The complete CDR3 sequence is CSVEASPNYGYTF. Combining the CDR3 with reference TRBV29-1 and TRBJ1-2 gives the whole variable domain SAVISQKPSRDICQRGTSLTIQCQVDSQVTMMFWYRQQPGQSLTLIATANQGSEATYESGFVIDKFPISRPNLTFSTLTVSNMSPEDSSIYLCSVEASPNYGYTFGSGTRLTVV.

Of note for this clone: The read finishes 3 residues shy of the CDR3 end, and the germline J gene is used to complete it. The chain carries TRBV20-1 and TRBJ2-3; 9 nucleotides agree with TRBD2. Germline lookup yields CDR1 DFQATT and CDR2 SNEGSKA (reference sequence). The CDR3 consists of 15 residues. Unmatched junction bases numbered 9, after V lost 7 bases and J lost 1 base. The CDR3 loop reads CSVPFLAGRTDTQYF. The DNA read from the CDR3 is TGCAGTGTCCCGTTTCTAGCGGGGCGCACAGATACG.

As for this clone: Read data end 3 residues before the CDR3 end; the end is taken from the germline J gene. The chain carries TRBV19 and TRBJ2-1; 8 bases map to TRBD1. Per germline, CDR1 LNHDA and CDR2 SQIVND (reference sequence). Unmatched junction bases numbered 8, after V lost 4 bases and J lost 6 bases. This CDR3 spans 15 amino acids. CDR3 DNA (partial): TGTGCCAGTAGTACCCAGGGGGCGGTTAGCAATGAG. This translates into CASSTQGAVSNE. The complete CDR3 reads CASSTQGAVSNEQFF.

In regard to this clone: The read terminates 3 residues before the CDR3 end, so the remaining end is supplied by the germline J gene. The chain has TRBV10-3 and TRBJ2-1; 13 bases agree with TRBD2. Germline V lookup: CDR1 ENHRY, CDR2 SYGVKD. The CDR3 has 16 residues. The V gene end was trimmed by 0 bases and the J gene end by 5 bases; junction bases not matched to a gene: 1. The part of the CDR3 DNA that was read is TGTGCCATCAGTGAGTCCGGGACTAGCGGGAACAATGAG. This codes for CAISESGTSGNNE. The full-length CDR3 reads as CAISESGTSGNNEQFF.

As to this clone: The read terminates 3 residues ahead of where the CDR3 ends, so the germline J gene completes it. The J gene is TRBJ2-3, the V gene TRBV7-3; 7 bases match TRBD2. Germline V lookup: CDR1 SGHTA, CDR2 FQGTGA. The CDR3 runs 15 residues. The sequenced part of the CDR3 DNA is TGTGCCAGCAGCTTAGGCGGGGGTGACCAAGAGACG. This sequence encodes CASSLGGGDQET. In full, the CDR3 reads CASSLGGGDQETQYF.